These 6 T cell receptor beta chains originate from one sample sequenced in a study of shared clonotypes between healthy human individuals (dated by TCRdb to the early 2020s). The library came from the immunoSEQ multiplex PCR assay. The immuneACCESS repertoire file appears here via TCRdb, limited to in-frame rearrangements. These files lack a portion of the clones; in checked studies, under half of the deficit traces to unresolved V genes, and the cause of the others is not known. This sample has 2 million to 2.5 million clones in its table, and 80% to 95% of those were observed once. 0.39% of the sample belongs to the ten largest clones. The sequencing input was naive CD4+ T cells from PBMCs. The sample's cell subset or site label is to be understood as: CD45RA+ positively selected. The receptors come from a man aged 18 to 30 in good health. Some clones in this sample may be carry-over from other donors' samples.

On this clone: Other DNA sequences in this specimen translate into the identical CDR3. The chain employs TRBV5-4 and TRBJ2-7, with 9 bases fitting TRBD1. The V gene end was trimmed by 3 bases and the J gene end by 3 bases; junction bases not matched to a gene: 4. The CDR3 has 14 residues. Germline CDR1 reads SGHNT; CDR2 reads YYREEE (reference sequence). CDR3 loop: CASSSGTGFYEQYF. CDR3 coding DNA: TGTGCCAGCAGCTCCGGGACAGGGTTCTACGAGCAGTACTTC. Supplemented by reference TRBV5-4 and TRBJ2-7, the full variable domain reads ETGVTQSPTHLIKTRGQQVTLRCSSQSGHNTVSWYQQALGQGPQFIFQYYREEENGRGNFPPRFSGLQFPNYSSELNVNALELDDSALYLCASSSGTGFYEQYFGPGTRLTVT.

Regarding this clone: This specimen includes other DNA sequences encoding the same CDR3. V is TRBV5-1 and J is TRBJ2-2; 12 bases are a match to TRBD2. This CDR3 comprises 16 residues. J lost 2 bases, V lost 2 bases, and 1 base had no gene match. Per germline, CDR1 SGHRS and CDR2 YFSETQ. The CDR3, as DNA: TGCGCCAGCAGCTTCGGACTAGCGGGAAACACCGGGGAGCTGTTTTTT. Amino acids: CASSFGLAGNTGELFF.

The rearrangement links TRBV7-3 to TRBJ1-1; maybe TRBD1 (6 bases). The V gene's germline CDR1 is SGHTA and CDR2 FQGTGA. Trimming pared 1 base from V and 1 base from J, leaving 10 bases between. This CDR3 spans 15 amino acids. CDR3 sequence reads: CASSLMRTENTEAFF. DNA for the CDR3: TGTGCCAGCAGCTTAATGAGGACAGAGAACACTGAAGCTTTCTTT.

The V gene is TRBV6-4, the J gene TRBJ2-3; D is undetermined. The CDR3 runs to 16 residues. V was pared by 0 bases and J by 0 bases, with 10 bases between. Germline values: CDR1 MRHNA, CDR2 SNTAGT. CDR3 nucleotides: TGTGCCAGCAGTGACTCGATCAGAACTAGCACAGATACGCAGTATTTT. Its protein is CASSDSIRTSTDTQYF.

Turning to this clone: The same CDR3 arises from other DNA sequences in this sample as well. The chain carries TRBV29-1 and TRBJ2-3; 16 bases map to TRBD2. V trimming: 6 bases; J trimming: 2 bases; junction bases outside the gene matches: 2. The germline gives CDR1 SQVTM, CDR2 ANQGSEA. The CDR3 runs 15 residues. DNA of the CDR3: TGCAGCGTGGGACTAGCGGGAGGGTACACAGATACGCAGTATTTT. This encodes CSVGLAGGYTDTQYF.

The chain employs TRBV10-3 and TRBJ2-1, with D perhaps matching TRBD2 (7 bases). Trimming cost V 7 bases and J 0 bases, with 25 bases left between them. Germline CDR1 reads ENHRY; CDR2 reads SYGVKD. This CDR3 has 19 residues. The CDR3, as DNA: TGTGCCATCAATCCGGGGGCCAGCGGGGCCGAGAGCTCCTACAATGAGCAGTTCTTC. It codes for CAINPGASGAESSYNEQFF.